The sequence of this TCR beta chain was determined in a study of T cells in Graves' hyperthyroidism and ophthalmopathy. Study-level points and caveats: Appearing also in blood were most of the thyroid clonotypes expanded above 0.001.

RNA transcripts yielded amplified TCR beta CDR3 regions. In the first-round RT-PCR of the TCR CDR3, the HTBI primer set was used. TCRdb re-analysed the multiplex PCR reads in MiXCR, keeping a single row per CDR3 protein. The profile covers 300,000 to 400,000 distinct CDR3 sequences, with roughly 14% appearing a single time and 20% to 25% taken by the ten largest. For this clonotype: As yet, its antigen is unknown.

A patient was excluded if there was uncontrolled infection, other autoimmune disease, pregnancy or lactation. Diagnosis rested on symptoms, serum thyroxine and TRAb, thyroid ultrasound, and orbital computed tomography. The length of the CDR3 is 15 residues. V was cut by 2 bases and J by 3 bases, with 16 bases left in between. Germline V gives CDR1 GTSNPN, CDR2 SVGIG (reference sequence). This TCR derives from a woman aged 25 to 39 with Graves' hyperthyroidism. The V gene is TRBV30, the J gene TRBJ1-2, with D perhaps TRBD1 (5 bases). The sequenced sample consisted of blood. The chain's CDR3 is CAWSWGLSSHYGYTF. For the CDR3, the DNA is TGTGCCTGGAGTTGGGGGTTGAGCTCGCACTATGGCTACACCTTC.